The clone carrying this T cell receptor (beta chain) was seen at least ten times. The antigen is not known. CDR1 is ENHRY and CDR2 is SYGVKD in the germline V gene. V lost 5 bases, J lost 0 bases, and 5 bases lay in between. The CDR3 has 13 amino acids. This entry is derived from a study of response to subunit inactivated influenza vaccine. Broader study findings: Authors suggested each seasonal influenza vaccination recruits few new T cells.

TCRdb re-called the RT-PCR reads through MiXCR, storing one row per CDR3 protein. The sample consists of some 180,000 distinct CDR3 sequences, 9.2% of them appearing once. V gene TRBV10-3 combines with J gene TRBJ1-5; D unresolved. The sequence came from a man over 45 who received an inactivated influenza vaccine. The source was non-naive T cells sorted from PBMCs, collected on the day of vaccination. CDR3 sequence reads: CAISPDSNQPQHF. The CDR3 region has the DNA TGTGCCATCAGTCCTGATAGCAATCAGCCCCAGCATTTT.